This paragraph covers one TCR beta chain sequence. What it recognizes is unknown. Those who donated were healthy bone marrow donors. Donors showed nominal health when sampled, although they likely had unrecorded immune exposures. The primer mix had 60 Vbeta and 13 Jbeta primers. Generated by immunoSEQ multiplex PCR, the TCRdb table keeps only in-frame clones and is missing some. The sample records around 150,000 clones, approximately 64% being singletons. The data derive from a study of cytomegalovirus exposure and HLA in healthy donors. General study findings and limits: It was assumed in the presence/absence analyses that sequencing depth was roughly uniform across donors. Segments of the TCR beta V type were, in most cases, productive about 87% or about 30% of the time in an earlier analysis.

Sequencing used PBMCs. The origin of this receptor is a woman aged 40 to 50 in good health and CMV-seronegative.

CDR3 loop: CASNLGWTGANVLTF. Written as DNA, the CDR3 is TGTGCCAGCAACCTCGGGTGGACTGGGGCCAACGTCCTGACTTTC. V usage is TRBV2 and J usage is TRBJ2-6, with D uncertain. The CDR3 extends over 15 amino acids. Deletions cut 7 bases from V and 2 bases from J, with 12 bases between. The germline V gene has CDR1 SNHLY and CDR2 FYNNEI. The variable domain in full, completed from reference TRBV2 and TRBJ2-6, reads EPEVTQTPSHQVTQMGQEVILRCVPISNHLYFYWYRQILGQKVEFLVSFYNNEISEKSEIFDDQFSVERPDGSNFTLKIRSTKLEDSAMYFCASNLGWTGANVLTFGAGSRLTVL.